This T cell receptor beta chain was sequenced in a study of blood T cell repertoires in COVID-19. On the study more broadly: The United States, Italy and Spain supplied acute and convalescent COVID-19 samples. T cells, B-cell-depleted T cells, or PBMCs provided the cDNA or gDNA that served as material.

V lost 3 bases and J lost 0, with 5 bases in between. The CDR3 consists of 14 residues. From germline, CDR1 is LNHDA and CDR2 SQIVND (reference sequence). This clone was recorded only once. How the authors handled the data: Amplified reference gene primers provided the basis for estimating nucleated cell counts. Sequencing was performed with immunoSEQ multiplex PCR; in TCRdb, only in-frame clones are kept and a portion is missing. V and J calls and clone size are given by that table; D and trimming were obtained from the DNA. The repertoire consists of roughly 200,000 clones, with over 70% occurring once and the leading ten covering 6.9%.

The genes are TRBV19 and TRBJ1-4, with D unclear. The sequence was collected from a man in his sixties with acute or convalescent COVID-19. Source material: peripheral blood. CDR3 nucleotides: TGTGCCAGTAGTATTTTCACAACTAATGAAAAACTGTTTTTT. Its translation: CASSIFTTNEKLFF.